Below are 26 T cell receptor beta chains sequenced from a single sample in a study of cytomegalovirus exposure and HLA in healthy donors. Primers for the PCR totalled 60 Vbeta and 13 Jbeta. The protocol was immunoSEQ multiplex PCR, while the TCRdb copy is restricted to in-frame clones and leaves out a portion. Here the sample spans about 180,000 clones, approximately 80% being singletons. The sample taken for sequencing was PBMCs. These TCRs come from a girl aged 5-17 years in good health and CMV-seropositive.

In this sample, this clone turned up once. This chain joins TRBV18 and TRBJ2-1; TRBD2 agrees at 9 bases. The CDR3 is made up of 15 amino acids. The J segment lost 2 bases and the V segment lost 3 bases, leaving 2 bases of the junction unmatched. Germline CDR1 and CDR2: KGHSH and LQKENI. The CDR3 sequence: CASSPRTSAYNEQFF. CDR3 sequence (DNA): TGTGCCAGCTCACCCCGGACTAGCGCCTACAATGAGCAGTTCTTC.

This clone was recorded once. The CDR3 DNA sequence: TGTGCCAGCAGTTTTGTTGCCGGGAAACTCATGAACAATCAGCCCCAGCATTTT. This encodes CASSFVAGKLMNNQPQHF. V gene TRBV27 combines with J gene TRBJ1-5; no reliable D call. The germline V gene has CDR1 MNHEY and CDR2 SMNVEV (reference sequence). The ends were cut back, 3 bases at V and 3 bases at J, with 21 bases in the middle. This CDR3 is built from 18 residues.

The CDR3 here is CSAYGTGLNNEQFF. CDR3 coding DNA: TGCAGCGCCTATGGGACTGGCCTAAACAATGAGCAGTTCTTC. The rearrangement joins TRBV29-1 to TRBJ2-1, with TRBD2 as a possible D gene (6 bases). The V gene lost 7 bases and the J gene lost 5 bases, with 18 bases spanning the gap. Germline V gives CDR1 SQVTM, CDR2 ANQGSEA. The CDR3 runs to 14 residues.

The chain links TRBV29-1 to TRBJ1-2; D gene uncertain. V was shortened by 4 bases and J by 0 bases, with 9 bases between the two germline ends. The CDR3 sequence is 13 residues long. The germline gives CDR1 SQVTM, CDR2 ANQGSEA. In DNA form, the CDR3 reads TGCAGCGTTGCGCACAGAACTAACTATGGCTACACCTTC. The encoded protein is CSVAHRTNYGYTF.

The CDR3 loop is CASSASIGVTGELFF. CDR3 DNA: TGCGCCAGCAGCGCCTCTATCGGTGTCACCGGGGAGCTGTTTTTT. This chain uses TRBV5-1 with TRBJ2-2; D gene unclear. Germline values: CDR1 SGHRS, CDR2 YFSETQ. V gave up 4 bases and J gave up 4 bases, with 14 bases separating them. The CDR3 contains 15 residues.

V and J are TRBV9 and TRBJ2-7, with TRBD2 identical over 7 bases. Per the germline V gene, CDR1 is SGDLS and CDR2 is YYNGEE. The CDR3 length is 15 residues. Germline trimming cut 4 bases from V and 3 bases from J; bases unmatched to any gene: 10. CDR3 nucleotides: TGTGCCAGCAGCCCCCTCGGGGGAGGGGACTACGAGCAGTACTTC. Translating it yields CASSPLGGGDYEQYF. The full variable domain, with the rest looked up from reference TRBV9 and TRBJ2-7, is DSGVTQTPKHLITATGQRVTLRCSPRSGDLSVYWYQQSLDQGLQFLIQYYNGEERAKGNILERFSAQQFPDLHSELNLSSLELGDSALYFCASSPLGGGDYEQYFGPGTRLTVT.

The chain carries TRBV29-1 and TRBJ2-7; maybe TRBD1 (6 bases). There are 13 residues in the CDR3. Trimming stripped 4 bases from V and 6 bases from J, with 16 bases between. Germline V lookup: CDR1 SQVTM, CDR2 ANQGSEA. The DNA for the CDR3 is TGCAGCGTTGCATACAGGGTGGGGCTCGAGCAGTACTTC. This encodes CSVAYRVGLEQYF.

In DNA form, the CDR3 reads TGTGCCAGCAGTTACTCTCTCGACTATGGCTACACCTTC. It codes for CASSYSLDYGYTF. The chain has TRBV6-5 and TRBJ1-2; D is unclear. Germline V gene sequence: CDR1 MNHEY, CDR2 SVGAGI. The V end was cut by 0 bases, the J end by 3 bases, with 5 bases between. The CDR3 has 13 amino acids.

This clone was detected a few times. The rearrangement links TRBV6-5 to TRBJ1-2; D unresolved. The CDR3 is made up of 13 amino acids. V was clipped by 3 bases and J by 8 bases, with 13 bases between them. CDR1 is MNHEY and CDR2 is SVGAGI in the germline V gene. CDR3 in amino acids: CASSYRTEGGYTF. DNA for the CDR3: TGTGCCAGCAGTTATCGAACGGAGGGAGGCTACACCTTC.

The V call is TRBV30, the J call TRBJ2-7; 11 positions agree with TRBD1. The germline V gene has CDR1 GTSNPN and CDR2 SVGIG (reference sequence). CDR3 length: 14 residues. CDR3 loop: CVGFRDRGSHEQYF. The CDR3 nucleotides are TGTGTGGGCTTCCGGGACAGGGGGAGCCACGAGCAGTACTTC. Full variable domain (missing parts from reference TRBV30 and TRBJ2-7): SQTIHQWPATLVQPVGSPLSLECTVEGTSNPNLYWYRQAAGRGLQLLFYSVGIGQISSEVPQNLSASRPQDRQFILSSKKLLLSDSGFYLCVGFRDRGSHEQYFGPGTRLTVT.

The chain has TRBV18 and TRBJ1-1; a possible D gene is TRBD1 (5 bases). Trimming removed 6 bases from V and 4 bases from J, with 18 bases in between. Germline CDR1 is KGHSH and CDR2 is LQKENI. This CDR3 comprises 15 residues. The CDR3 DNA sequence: TGTGCCAGCTCCCCGACGCAGGGTGGCGGCACTGAAGCTTTCTTT. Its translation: CASSPTQGGGTEAFF.

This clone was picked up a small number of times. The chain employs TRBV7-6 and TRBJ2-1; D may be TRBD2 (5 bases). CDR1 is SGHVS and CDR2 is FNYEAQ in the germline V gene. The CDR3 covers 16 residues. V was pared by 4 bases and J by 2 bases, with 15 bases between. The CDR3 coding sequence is TGTGCCAGCAGCTCTCGTTACCAGCGGACCTACAATGAGCAGTTCTTC. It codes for CASSSRYQRTYNEQFF.

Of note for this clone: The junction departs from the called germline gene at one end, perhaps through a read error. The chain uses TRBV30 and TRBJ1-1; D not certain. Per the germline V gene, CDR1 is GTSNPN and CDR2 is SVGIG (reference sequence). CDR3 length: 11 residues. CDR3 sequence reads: CAWNVGLTTKF. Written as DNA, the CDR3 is TGTGCCTGGAATGTTGGGCTGACCACCAAATTT.

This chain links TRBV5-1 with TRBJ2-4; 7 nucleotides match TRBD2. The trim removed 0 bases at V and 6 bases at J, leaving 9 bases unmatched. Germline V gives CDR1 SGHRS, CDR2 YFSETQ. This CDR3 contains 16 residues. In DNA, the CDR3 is TGCGCCAGCAGCTTGGATTCGGCTAGCGGACGAAACATTCAGTACTTC. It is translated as CASSLDSASGRNIQYF.

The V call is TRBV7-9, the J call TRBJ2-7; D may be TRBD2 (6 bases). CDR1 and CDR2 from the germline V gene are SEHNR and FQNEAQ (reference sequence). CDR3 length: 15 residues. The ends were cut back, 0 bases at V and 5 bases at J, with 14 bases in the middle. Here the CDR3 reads CASSLAFREDNEQYF. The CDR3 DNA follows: TGTGCCAGCAGCTTAGCGTTCAGGGAGGATAACGAGCAGTACTTC.

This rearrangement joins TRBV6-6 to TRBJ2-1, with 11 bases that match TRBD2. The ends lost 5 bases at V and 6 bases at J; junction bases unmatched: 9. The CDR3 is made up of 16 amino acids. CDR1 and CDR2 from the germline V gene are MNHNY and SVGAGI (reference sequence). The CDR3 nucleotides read TGTGCCAGCAGTGGCGCGGGACTAGCGGCTTCCAATGAGCAGTTCTTC. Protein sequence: CASSGAGLAASNEQFF.

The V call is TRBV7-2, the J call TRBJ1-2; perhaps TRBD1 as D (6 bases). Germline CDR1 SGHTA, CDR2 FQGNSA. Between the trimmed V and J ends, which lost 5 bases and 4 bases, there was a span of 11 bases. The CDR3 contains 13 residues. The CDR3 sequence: CASSRTGPYGYTF. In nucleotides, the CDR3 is TGTGCCAGCAGCCGAACAGGGCCCTATGGCTACACCTTC.

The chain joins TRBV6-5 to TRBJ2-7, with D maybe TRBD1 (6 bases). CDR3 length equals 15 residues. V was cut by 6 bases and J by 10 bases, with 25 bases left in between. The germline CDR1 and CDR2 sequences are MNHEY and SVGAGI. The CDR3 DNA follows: TGTGCCAGCAGCCCCTACTTCTCGGACAGTTTCGTCCAGTACTTC. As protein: CASSPYFSDSFVQYF.

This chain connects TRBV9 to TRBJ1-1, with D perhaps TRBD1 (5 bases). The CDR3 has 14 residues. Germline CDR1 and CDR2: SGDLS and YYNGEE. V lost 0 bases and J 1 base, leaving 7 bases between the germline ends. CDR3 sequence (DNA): TGTGCCAGCAGCGTAGGGGGGGAGAACACTGAAGCTTTCTTT. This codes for CASSVGGENTEAFF. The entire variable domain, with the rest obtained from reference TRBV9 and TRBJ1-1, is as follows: DSGVTQTPKHLITATGQRVTLRCSPRSGDLSVYWYQQSLDQGLQFLIQYYNGEERAKGNILERFSAQQFPDLHSELNLSSLELGDSALYFCASSVGGENTEAFFGQGTRLTVV.

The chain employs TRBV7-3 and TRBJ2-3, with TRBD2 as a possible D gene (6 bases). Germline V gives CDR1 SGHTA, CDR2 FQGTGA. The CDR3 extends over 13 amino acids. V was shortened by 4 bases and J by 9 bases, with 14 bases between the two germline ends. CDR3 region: CASSSLAESTQYF. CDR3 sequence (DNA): TGTGCCAGCAGCTCCTTAGCGGAATCAACGCAGTATTTT.

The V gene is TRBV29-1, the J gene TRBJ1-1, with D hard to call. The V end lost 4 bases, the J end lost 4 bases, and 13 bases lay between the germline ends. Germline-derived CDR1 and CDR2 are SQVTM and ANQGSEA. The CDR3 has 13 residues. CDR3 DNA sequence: TGCAGCGTTGTGGCAGGCGTTGGCACTGAAGCTTTCTTT. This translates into CSVVAGVGTEAFF.

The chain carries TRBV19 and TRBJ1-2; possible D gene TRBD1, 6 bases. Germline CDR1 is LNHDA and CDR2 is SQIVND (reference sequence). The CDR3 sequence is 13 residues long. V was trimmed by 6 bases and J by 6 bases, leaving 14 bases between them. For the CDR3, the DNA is TGTGCCAGTAGGTTTACAGGGTATCATGGCTACACCTTC. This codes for CASRFTGYHGYTF.

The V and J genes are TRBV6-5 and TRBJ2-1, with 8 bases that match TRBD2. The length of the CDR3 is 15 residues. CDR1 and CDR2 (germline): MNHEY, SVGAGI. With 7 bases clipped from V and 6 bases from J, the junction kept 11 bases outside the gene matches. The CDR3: CASMRTSGNINEQFF. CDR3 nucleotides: TGTGCCAGCATGCGAACTAGCGGAAACATCAATGAGCAGTTCTTC.

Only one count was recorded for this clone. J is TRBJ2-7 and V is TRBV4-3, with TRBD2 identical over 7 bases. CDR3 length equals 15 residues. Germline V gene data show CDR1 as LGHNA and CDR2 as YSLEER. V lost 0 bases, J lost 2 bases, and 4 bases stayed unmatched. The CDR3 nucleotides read TGCGCCAGCAGCCAAGATCTAAGCGGGACCTACGAGCAGTACTTC. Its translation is CASSQDLSGTYEQYF.

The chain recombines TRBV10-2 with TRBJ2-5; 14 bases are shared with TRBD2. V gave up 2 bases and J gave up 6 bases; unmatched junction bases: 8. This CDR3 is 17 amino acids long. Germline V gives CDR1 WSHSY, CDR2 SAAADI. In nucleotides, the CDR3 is TGCGCCAGCAGTGAGGGGACTAGCGGGGGAGGTGGGAAGACCCAGTACTTC. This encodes CASSEGTSGGGGKTQYF.

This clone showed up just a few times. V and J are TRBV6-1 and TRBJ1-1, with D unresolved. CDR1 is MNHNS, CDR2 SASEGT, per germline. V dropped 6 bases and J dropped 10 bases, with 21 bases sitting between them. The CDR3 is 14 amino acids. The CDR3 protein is CASSELPGLSPAFF. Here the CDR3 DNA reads TGTGCCAGCAGCGAACTGCCGGGTCTAAGCCCAGCTTTCTTT.